Here is one T cell receptor (beta chain) with its context. This specimen comes from a study of blood T cells in healthy people across ages. Germline-derived CDR1 and CDR2 are SGHDT and YYEEEE. This CDR3 is built from 14 residues. V lost 3 bases to trimming and J lost 5 bases; unmatched junction nucleotides: 5. Through a sample-barcoded 5' primer and a J-beta primer mix, a second PCR was run for roughly 7 to 12 cycles. TCRdb independently ran MiXCR on the 5' RACE reads; one entry per CDR3 protein. This table has around 2 million distinct CDR3 sequences, about 39% appearing once. This sequence joins TRBV5-6 and TRBJ2-1, with TRBD1 identical over 7 bases. Sequenced material: blood. This TCR came from a human donor in good health. The CDR3 region has the DNA TGTGCCAGCAGCTGGTACAGGGGTGACAATGAGCAGTTCTTC. Amino acid sequence: CASSWYRGDNEQFF.